This passage covers 5 T cell receptor beta chains from one sample sequenced in a study of radiotherapy plus CTLA-4 blockade in lung cancer. Clones were read by immunoSEQ multiplex PCR, and TCRdb kept only the in-frame ones, dropping some. The sample holds roughly 110,000 clones, 85% to 90% seen once. The sequencing here drew on peripheral blood, taken from a patient treated with radiotherapy plus ipilimumab. Receptors originate from a human donor with non-small cell lung cancer that progressed on radiotherapy plus ipilimumab. Some clones in this sample may be carry-over from other donors' samples.

This clone occurred a few times. This chain uses TRBV10-3 with TRBJ1-2; weak D call: TRBD1 (5 bases). Germline CDR1 and CDR2: ENHRY and SYGVKD. The CDR3 length is 16 residues. Trimming took 0 bases from V and 4 from J, leaving 15 bases between them. Here the CDR3 reads CAISESGGSGPYGYTF. Here the CDR3 DNA reads TGTGCCATCAGTGAGTCGGGGGGTTCGGGGCCCTATGGCTACACCTTC.

The J gene is TRBJ2-5, the V gene TRBV5-1; D is undetermined. The germline V gene has CDR1 SGHRS and CDR2 YFSETQ. Between the trimmed V and J ends, which lost 2 bases and 0 bases, there was a span of 5 bases. This CDR3 has 13 residues. CDR3 sequence reads: CASSLVYQETQYF. The CDR3 DNA reads TGCGCCAGCAGCTTAGTGTACCAAGAGACCCAGTACTTC.

The chain joins TRBV2 to TRBJ2-1; D perhaps matches TRBD1 (8 bases). V was trimmed by 6 bases and J by 2 bases, leaving 17 bases between them. The CDR3 length is 16 residues. Germline assignment: CDR1 SNHLY and CDR2 FYNNEI. CDR3 loop: CASRPNRGGAYNEQFF. CDR3 nucleotides: TGTGCCAGCAGGCCCAACAGGGGGGGGGCCTACAATGAGCAGTTCTTC.

The chain recombines TRBV6-5 with TRBJ2-2; a possible D gene is TRBD2 (7 bases). The germline CDR1 and CDR2 sequences are MNHEY and SVGAGI. The CDR3 has 16 amino acids. Deletions cut 0 bases from V and 3 bases from J, with 11 bases between. The CDR3 nucleotides read TGTGCCAGCAGTTACTCTCAGGGGAGGGACACCGGGGAGCTGTTTTTT. Protein product: CASSYSQGRDTGELFF.

CDR3 bases: TGTGCCAGCAGCGAAAGACAGGGGGTCAGCTCCTACGAGCAGTACTTC. This codes for CASSERQGVSSYEQYF. The J gene is TRBJ2-7, the V gene TRBV7-2, with 9 nucleotides matching TRBD1. This CDR3 is 16 amino acids long. Germline loops: CDR1 SGHTA, CDR2 FQGNSA. With V trimmed by 5 bases and J by 0 bases, 8 bases remained unmatched.